Listed here are 27 T cell receptor beta chains from one sample, sequenced in a study of blood T cell repertoires in COVID-19. Assay: immunoSEQ multiplex PCR; the TCRdb copy retains only in-frame clones and omits some. The repertoire holds 200,000 to 250,000 clones, with 88% as singletons. Sequenced: PBMCs or T cells enriched from blood (not recorded which). The receptor source for this set is a woman aged 30 to 39 who had recovered from COVID-19.

The gene calls are TRBV4-3 and TRBJ2-7, with D maybe TRBD2 (5 bases). The V and J ends lost 4 bases and 7 bases respectively, with 11 bases between them. Looked up from germline, CDR1 is LGHNA and CDR2 is YSLEER. There are 12 residues in the CDR3. CDR3 region: CASSPRRGEQYF. In nucleotides, the CDR3 is TGCGCCAGCAGCCCGAGACGAGGGGAGCAGTACTTC.

The chain joins TRBV29-1 to TRBJ1-1, with a weak D call TRBD1 (5 bases). Trimming took 5 bases from V and 0 from J, leaving 13 bases between them. The CDR3 runs to 14 residues. Looked up from germline, CDR1 is SQVTM and CDR2 is ANQGSEA. This chain's CDR3 is CSVSTTVLNTEAFF. CDR3 nucleotide sequence: TGCAGCGTTTCAACGACAGTTTTGAACACTGAAGCTTTCTTT.

This chain uses TRBV3-1 (or the pseudogene TRBV3-2) with TRBJ2-7, with D maybe TRBD2 (6 bases). CDR3 length equals 15 residues. The V gene lost 1 base and the J gene lost 2 bases, with 12 bases spanning the gap. Germline V gene data show CDR1 as LGHDT and CDR2 as YNNKEL (reference sequence). CDR3 loop: CASSQVGTGAYEQYF. The CDR3 DNA is TGTGCCAGCAGCCAAGTCGGTACGGGGGCCTACGAGCAGTACTTC.

The chain employs TRBV4-2 and TRBJ2-2; 9 positions match TRBD2. The trim removed 3 bases at V and 4 bases at J, leaving 6 bases unmatched. Germline CDR1 is LGHNA and CDR2 is YNFKEQ. This CDR3 spans 16 amino acids. CDR3 amino acids: CASSQRPRGGTGELFF. The CDR3 DNA follows: TGTGCCAGCAGCCAGAGACCGCGGGGGGGCACCGGGGAGCTGTTTTTT.

The V gene is TRBV29-1, the J gene TRBJ2-3; D might be TRBD1 (5 bases). V was cut by 1 base and J by 2 bases, with 10 bases left in between. Looked up from germline, CDR1 is SQVTM and CDR2 is ANQGSEA. This CDR3 spans 14 amino acids. The CDR3 is CSVEVGATTDTQYF. The CDR3 DNA is TGCAGCGTTGAAGTTGGGGCCACCACAGATACGCAGTATTTT.

V usage is TRBV7-2 and J usage is TRBJ2-3; possibly TRBD2 for D (5 bases). Germline lookup yields CDR1 SGHTA and CDR2 FQGNSA. With 5 bases removed from V and 2 bases from J, the gap between germline ends came to 11 bases. The CDR3 is made up of 14 amino acids. The CDR3 sequence is CASSVRTVTDTQYF. CDR3 DNA: TGTGCCAGCAGCGTCCGGACTGTCACAGATACGCAGTATTTT.

The chain couples TRBV6-5 to TRBJ2-1; 11 bases are a match to TRBD2. J gave up 5 bases and V 6 bases, and 6 bases lay outside the gene matches. Germline V gives CDR1 MNHEY, CDR2 SVGAGI. The CDR3 has 15 residues. In nucleotides, the CDR3 is TGTGCCAGCAGATCTCAGACTAGCGGGGACAATGAGCAGTTCTTC. This encodes CASRSQTSGDNEQFF.

The V call is TRBV6-1, the J call TRBJ2-5, with TRBD1 matching 8 bases. The CDR3 loop spans 15 amino acids. Looked up from germline, CDR1 is MNHNS and CDR2 is SASEGT. Germline trimming cut 1 base from V and 5 bases from J; bases unmatched to any gene: 6. The CDR3, as DNA: TGTGCCAGCAGTGAAGAGTTCAGGGGGCTCGAGACCCAGTACTTC. Its translation is CASSEEFRGLETQYF.

The chain has TRBV25-1 and TRBJ2-1; unclear D gene. The germline CDR1 and CDR2 sequences are MGHDK and SYGVNS. This CDR3 comprises 14 residues. Trimming removed 3 bases at V and 3 bases at J, with 9 bases between. The CDR3 bases are TGTGCCAGCAGTGACCCAGGTGACTACAATGAGCAGTTCTTC. This codes for CASSDPGDYNEQFF. Looking up the rest from reference TRBV25-1 and TRBJ2-1 gives the full variable domain: EADIYQTPRYLVIGTGKKITLECSQTMGHDKMYWYQQDPGMELHLIHYSYGVNSTEKGDLSSESTVSRIRTEHFPLTLESARPSHTSQYLCASSDPGDYNEQFFGPGTRLTVL.

The V gene is TRBV7-9, the J gene TRBJ1-5; tentatively, D is TRBD1 (6 bases). V gave up 4 bases and J gave up 4 bases, with 17 bases separating them. The CDR3 consists of 16 residues. CDR1 is SEHNR, CDR2 FQNEAQ, per germline (reference sequence). The CDR3 spells CASSSTGDYYNQPQHF. CDR3 in DNA: TGTGCCAGCAGCTCGACAGGAGACTATTATAATCAGCCCCAGCATTTT.

The V and J genes are TRBV5-4 and TRBJ2-2; a weak D match, TRBD2 (5 bases). Germline CDR1 reads SGHNT; CDR2 reads YYREEE (reference sequence). The CDR3 spans 13 residues. V was clipped by 5 bases and J by 5 bases, with 10 bases between them. The CDR3 DNA sequence: TGTGCCAGCAGTTCGCCGGGGACCGGGGAGCTGTTTTTT. Its protein is CASSSPGTGELFF.

The V call is TRBV9, the J call TRBJ1-2, with 10 nucleotides matching TRBD1. This CDR3 has 14 amino acids. Germline V gene data show CDR1 as SGDLS and CDR2 as YYNGEE. J gave up 8 bases and V 0 bases, and 4 bases lay outside the gene matches. CDR3 DNA: TGTGCCAGCAGCGTAGCTGGACAGGGGGGCGGCTACACCTTC. It codes for CASSVAGQGGGYTF.

The chain carries TRBV7-9 and TRBJ1-2; TRBD1 aligns across 8 bases. The CDR3 loop spans 15 amino acids. V lost 1 base to trimming and J lost 6 bases; unmatched junction nucleotides: 7. The germline V gene encodes CDR1 SEHNR and CDR2 FQNEAQ (reference sequence). Written as DNA, the CDR3 is TGTGCCAGCAGCTTAGAGGCAGGGGGCAATAATGGCTACACCTTC. As protein: CASSLEAGGNNGYTF.

The chain couples TRBV10-3 to TRBJ2-3; D might be TRBD2 (5 bases). Per germline, CDR1 ENHRY and CDR2 SYGVKD. The CDR3 covers 14 residues. Trimming took off 2 bases at V and 3 bases at J, with 9 bases between the two ends. The CDR3 DNA reads as TGTGCCATCAGTGAGGGACTGACTACAGATACGCAGTATTTT. Its translation is CAISEGLTTDTQYF.

CDR3 protein: CASSPGTGGNGYTF. The CDR3 nucleotides are TGTGCCAGCAGCCCTGGGACAGGGGGTAATGGCTACACCTTC. V and J are TRBV7-2 and TRBJ1-2, with 11 bases identical to TRBD1. Trimming at V came to 5 bases and at J to 6 bases, leaving 5 bases not matched to a gene. The CDR3 loop spans 14 amino acids. Looked up from germline, CDR1 is SGHTA and CDR2 is FQGNSA.

V usage is TRBV4-3 and J usage is TRBJ2-1; 8 bases are shared with TRBD1. The germline V gene encodes CDR1 LGHNA and CDR2 YSLEER. The CDR3 runs 19 residues. The V and J ends lost 0 bases and 0 bases, in that order; junction bases with no gene match: 10. The chain's CDR3 is CASSQDSTAGGLSYNEQFF. The CDR3 nucleotides read TGCGCCAGCAGCCAAGATTCCACGGCAGGGGGCCTCTCCTACAATGAGCAGTTCTTC.

The V call is TRBV28, the J call TRBJ2-7, with 7 nucleotides matching TRBD2. With 5 bases clipped from V and 3 bases from J, the junction kept 7 bases outside the gene matches. Germline CDR1 and CDR2: MDHEN and SYDVKM. There are 14 residues in the CDR3. The CDR3 bases are TGTGCCAGCAGTCCCCGGGGGGTTTACTACGAGCAGTACTTC. Translation: CASSPRGVYYEQYF.

CDR3 bases: TGTGCCAGCAGCCAAAAGACAGGGAGCCCTGAAGCTTTCTTT. Its translation is CASSQKTGSPEAFF. The chain carries TRBV7-2 and TRBJ1-1; TRBD1 matches at 7 bases. The germline CDR1 and CDR2 sequences are SGHTA and FQGNSA. This CDR3 comprises 14 residues. The trim removed 5 bases at V and 6 bases at J, leaving 9 bases unmatched.

This chain uses TRBV4-1 with TRBJ1-1; D unclear. Germline lookup yields CDR1 MGHRA and CDR2 YSYEKL. V was cut by 4 bases and J by 5 bases, with 8 bases left in between. The CDR3 has 12 amino acids. Here the CDR3 reads CASSLEGTEAFF. The CDR3 DNA is TGCGCCAGCAGCCTTGAGGGAACTGAAGCTTTCTTT.

The chain joins TRBV4-3 to TRBJ2-1; D may be TRBD1 (5 bases). The length of the CDR3 is 15 residues. V lost 0 bases and J 4 bases, leaving 10 bases between the germline ends. Germline CDR1 and CDR2: LGHNA and YSLEER. CDR3: CASSQEPSGYNEQFF. The DNA for the CDR3 is TGCGCCAGCAGCCAAGAGCCCTCAGGGTACAATGAGCAGTTCTTC.

The chain uses TRBV2 and TRBJ2-1, with TRBD1 identical over 7 bases. V gave up 6 bases and J gave up 7 bases; unmatched junction bases: 6. This CDR3 region has 13 residues. Germline loops: CDR1 SNHLY, CDR2 FYNNEI. CDR3 amino acids: CASREQGWNEQFF. Here the CDR3 DNA reads TGTGCCAGCAGAGAACAGGGGTGGAATGAGCAGTTCTTC.

The rearrangement links TRBV5-1 to TRBJ2-5; TRBD1 is a possible D gene (5 bases). The CDR3 spans 15 residues. Trimming left V 3 bases short and J 5 bases short, with 17 bases between. Per germline, CDR1 SGHRS and CDR2 YFSETQ. The CDR3 reads CASSSAPTGGETQYF. For the CDR3, the DNA is TGCGCCAGCAGCTCCGCGCCCACAGGTGGGGAGACCCAGTACTTC.

The chain uses TRBV9 and TRBJ2-7, with TRBD1 matching 10 bases. Germline values: CDR1 SGDLS, CDR2 YYNGEE. V was clipped by 3 bases and J by 4 bases; unmatched bases: 4. This CDR3 has 14 amino acids. CDR3: CASSGGQGFYEQYF. Here the CDR3 DNA reads TGTGCCAGCAGCGGGGGACAGGGGTTTTACGAGCAGTACTTC.

This clone turned up a few times. V and J are TRBV18 and TRBJ2-7; weak D call: TRBD1 (6 bases). Germline V gives CDR1 KGHSH, CDR2 LQKENI. Trimming took off 6 bases at V and 5 bases at J, with 11 bases between the two ends. The CDR3 is 12 amino acids. The CDR3 nucleotides read TGTGCCAGCTCCCCGGACAGTCACGAGCAGTACTTC. It translates to CASSPDSHEQYF.

This clone was counted ten times or more. The chain has TRBV11-2 and TRBJ1-1; D may be TRBD1 (5 bases). The CDR3 loop spans 12 amino acids. V was cut by 0 bases and J by 8 bases, with 7 bases left in between. Germline V gene data show CDR1 as SGHAT and CDR2 as FQNNGV. The CDR3 bases are TGTGCCAGCAGCTTAGACAGGGCGGAAGCTTTCTTT. Protein: CASSLDRAEAFF.

V and J are TRBV10-3 and TRBJ1-6, with D possibly matching TRBD1 (5 bases). From germline, CDR1 is ENHRY and CDR2 SYGVKD. Between the trimmed V and J ends, which lost 2 bases and 9 bases, there was a span of 14 bases. The CDR3 consists of 15 residues. The CDR3 DNA sequence: TGTGCCATCAGTGAGAATGGCAGGGTGATTTCACCCCTCCACTTT. It encodes CAISENGRVISPLHF.

The V gene is TRBV5-5, the J gene TRBJ1-1; 7 nucleotides line up with TRBD1. CDR1 is SGHKS, CDR2 YYEKEE, per germline (reference sequence). V was pared by 0 bases and J by 1 base, with 3 bases of the junction left unmatched. The CDR3 runs to 15 residues. Written as DNA, the CDR3 is TGTGCCAGCAGCTTGGTGGGACAGAAGAACACTGAAGCTTTCTTT. Translating gives CASSLVGQKNTEAFF.